These T cell receptor beta chains were read from a single sample in a study of cytomegalovirus exposure and HLA in healthy donors. Generated by immunoSEQ multiplex PCR, the TCRdb table keeps only in-frame clones and is missing some. The sample comprises some 170,000 clones, about 95% of which are singletons, and 0.89% rests with the top ten. Sequenced sample: PBMCs. The source is a woman under 30 in good health and CMV-seronegative. The CDR3 runs from the conserved cysteine through the conserved F or W. A D gene is named only where the DNA matches it firmly. The size of a clone is reported for some rows only, either as once, few or many, or as a class for expanded clones.

CDR3 protein: CASSQEGYTNTGELFF
CDR3 DNA: TGCGCCAGCAGCCAAGAGGGCTACACGAACACCGGGGAGCTGTTTTTT
V gene: TRBV4-3
CDR3 length: 16
J gene: TRBJ2-2
D gene: NA
clone size: few

CDR3 protein: CSVQTGNSYEQYF
CDR3 DNA: TGCAGCGTCCAGACAGGGAATTCCTACGAGCAGTACTTC
V gene: TRBV29-1
CDR3 length: 13
J gene: TRBJ2-7
D gene: TRBD1
clone size: NA

CDR3 protein: CSVEAPSSDTQYF
CDR3 DNA: TGCAGCGTTGAGGCTCCGTCTAGCGATACGCAGTATTTT
V gene: TRBV29-1
CDR3 length: 13
J gene: TRBJ2-3
D gene: NA
clone size: NA

CDR3 protein: CSAKRQGTDTQYF
CDR3 DNA: TGCAGCGCCAAAAGACAGGGCACAGATACGCAGTATTTT
V gene: TRBV29-1
CDR3 length: 13
J gene: TRBJ2-3
D gene: NA
clone size: once

CDR3 protein: CATSRDGGGAYNEQFF
CDR3 DNA: TGTGCCACCAGCAGAGACGGAGGGGGGGCTTACAATGAGCAGTTCTTC
V gene: TRBV15
CDR3 length: 16
J gene: TRBJ2-1
D gene: NA
clone size: NA

CDR3 protein: CASVTGSGQGAYEQYF
CDR3 DNA: TGTGCCAGCGTCACGGGTTCGGGACAGGGAGCCTACGAGCAGTACTTC
V gene: TRBV7-9
CDR3 length: 16
J gene: TRBJ2-7
D gene: TRBD1
clone size: once

CDR3 protein: CASSVGGLTSNYGYTF
CDR3 DNA: TGTGCCAGCAGCGTAGGGGGCCTCACCTCTAACTATGGCTACACCTTC
V gene: TRBV9
CDR3 length: 16
J gene: TRBJ1-2
D gene: NA
clone size: NA

CDR3 protein: CASRAGVGPNQPQHF
CDR3 DNA: TGTGCCAGCAGGGCGGGGGTGGGGCCCAATCAGCCCCAGCATTTT
V gene: TRBV2
CDR3 length: 15
J gene: TRBJ1-5
D gene: NA
clone size: once

CDR3 protein: CASSQGQTYTDTQYF
CDR3 DNA: TGCGCCAGCAGCCAAGGGCAGACTTACACAGATACGCAGTATTTT
V gene: TRBV4-3
CDR3 length: 15
J gene: TRBJ2-3
D gene: NA
clone size: once

CDR3 protein: CASSFLGQGALIYGYTF
CDR3 DNA: TGTGCCAGCAGCTTTTTAGGGCAGGGGGCCCTGATATATGGCTACACCTTC
V gene: TRBV7-8
CDR3 length: 17
J gene: TRBJ1-2
D gene: TRBD1
clone size: NA

CDR3 protein: CASSPGGTNTGELFF
CDR3 DNA: TGTGCCAGCAGTCCCGGGGGGACCAACACCGGGGAGCTGTTTTTT
V gene: TRBV5-4
CDR3 length: 15
J gene: TRBJ2-2
D gene: TRBD2
clone size: NA

CDR3 protein: CASSLAAPFEAFF
CDR3 DNA: TGTGCCAGCAGTCTTGCAGCGCCTTTTGAAGCTTTCTTT
V gene: TRBV6-5
CDR3 length: 13
J gene: TRBJ1-1
D gene: NA
clone size: NA

CDR3 protein: CASSEDGGPQPQHF
CDR3 DNA: TGTGCCAGCAGTGAAGATGGAGGACCCCAGCCCCAGCATTTT
V gene: TRBV6-1
CDR3 length: 14
J gene: TRBJ1-5
D gene: NA
clone size: NA

CDR3 protein: CASSLGDLFRGFTGELFF
CDR3 DNA: TGTGCCAGCAGCTTAGGAGATTTGTTTAGGGGCTTCACCGGGGAGCTGTTTTTT
V gene: TRBV7-6
CDR3 length: 18
J gene: TRBJ2-2
D gene: NA
clone size: NA

CDR3 protein: CASSLGDRDYNEQFF
CDR3 DNA: TGCGCCAGCAGCTTAGGGGACAGGGACTACAATGAGCAGTTCTTC
V gene: TRBV5-1
CDR3 length: 15
J gene: TRBJ2-1
D gene: TRBD1
clone size: once

CDR3 protein: CSMNLAGGPDTQYF
CDR3 DNA: TGCAGCATGAATTTAGCGGGGGGCCCAGATACGCAGTATTTT
V gene: TRBV29-1
CDR3 length: 14
J gene: TRBJ2-3
D gene: TRBD2
clone size: NA

CDR3 protein: CASSPTGVLSSYEQYF
CDR3 DNA: TGTGCCAGCTCGCCGACAGGGGTACTCTCCTCCTACGAGCAGTACTTC
V gene: TRBV18
CDR3 length: 16
J gene: TRBJ2-7
D gene: TRBD1
clone size: NA

CDR3 protein: CASSLAPGTGGAEDGYTF
CDR3 DNA: TGTGCCAGCAGCTTAGCCCCCGGGACAGGGGGCGCGGAAGATGGCTACACCTTC
V gene: TRBV7-9
CDR3 length: 18
J gene: TRBJ1-2
D gene: TRBD1
clone size: NA

CDR3 protein: CASSTVGGANTGELFF
CDR3 DNA: TGCGCCAGCAGCACGGTGGGGGGTGCGAACACCGGGGAGCTGTTTTTT
V gene: TRBV5-1
CDR3 length: 16
J gene: TRBJ2-2
D gene: NA
clone size: NA

CDR3 protein: CATSISGVNQPQHF
CDR3 DNA: TGTGCCACCAGCATTTCAGGGGTCAATCAGCCCCAGCATTTT
V gene: TRBV15
CDR3 length: 14
J gene: TRBJ1-5
D gene: NA
clone size: NA

CDR3 protein: CASSWGDPLTEGGYTF
CDR3 DNA: TGTGCCAGCAGCTGGGGGGACCCCCTTACTGAGGGTGGCTACACCTTC
V gene: TRBV5-4
CDR3 length: 16
J gene: TRBJ1-2
D gene: NA
clone size: NA

CDR3 protein: CASSLGQTYEQYF
CDR3 DNA: TGTGCCAGCAGCTTAGGGCAGACCTACGAGCAGTACTTC
V gene: TRBV13
CDR3 length: 13
J gene: TRBJ2-7
D gene: NA
clone size: NA

CDR3 protein: CASSDSVAGGTDTQYF
CDR3 DNA: TGTGCCAGCAGTGACTCCGTGGCGGGGGGCACAGATACGCAGTATTTT
V gene: TRBV6-4
CDR3 length: 16
J gene: TRBJ2-3
D gene: TRBD2
clone size: NA

CDR3 protein: CASSPQGASQPQHF
CDR3 DNA: TGTGCCAGCTCACCGCAGGGGGCTAGTCAGCCCCAGCATTTT
V gene: TRBV18
CDR3 length: 14
J gene: TRBJ1-5
D gene: TRBD1
clone size: NA

CDR3 protein: CASSLGANTGELFF
CDR3 DNA: TGTGCCAGCAGCTTAGGAGCTAATACCGGGGAGCTGTTTTTT
V gene: TRBV7-2
CDR3 length: 14
J gene: TRBJ2-2
D gene: NA
clone size: NA

CDR3 protein: CASSLGLAGLETQYF
CDR3 DNA: TGTGCCAGCAGCTTGGGACTAGCGGGGTTGGAGACCCAGTACTTC
V gene: TRBV7-2
CDR3 length: 15
J gene: TRBJ2-5
D gene: TRBD2
clone size: NA

CDR3 protein: CASSIGLKYGNTIYF
CDR3 DNA: TGTGCCAGTAGTATAGGACTCAAGTATGGAAACACCATATATTTT
V gene: TRBV19
CDR3 length: 15
J gene: TRBJ1-3
D gene: NA
clone size: NA

CDR3 protein: CASSLTDREETQYF
CDR3 DNA: TGTGCCAGCAGCTTAACGGACAGGGAAGAGACCCAGTACTTC
V gene: TRBV7-3
CDR3 length: 14
J gene: TRBJ2-5
D gene: TRBD1
clone size: NA

CDR3 protein: CASSLFKVQRQPYTEAFF
CDR3 DNA: TGTGCCAGCAGCTTATTTAAAGTTCAGCGACAGCCTTACACTGAAGCTTTCTTT
V gene: TRBV11-2
CDR3 length: 18
J gene: TRBJ1-1
D gene: NA
clone size: NA

CDR3 protein: CASSPYYLQAQGLASYEQYF
CDR3 DNA: TGTGCCAGCTCACCTTATTACCTACAGGCGCAGGGTCTCGCTAGCTACGAGCAGTACTTC
V gene: TRBV18
CDR3 length: 20
J gene: TRBJ2-7
D gene: NA
clone size: NA

CDR3 protein: CASSLTGGLAAYNEQFF
CDR3 DNA: TGTGCCAGCAGCTTAACAGGAGGCCTAGCGGCTTACAATGAGCAGTTCTTC
V gene: TRBV7-2
CDR3 length: 17
J gene: TRBJ2-1
D gene: TRBD2
clone size: NA

CDR3 protein: CASSQVPVTGNYGYTF
CDR3 DNA: TGCGCCAGCAGCCAAGTTCCCGTGACAGGGAACTATGGCTACACCTTC
V gene: TRBV4-1
CDR3 length: 16
J gene: TRBJ1-2
D gene: TRBD1
clone size: NA

CDR3 protein: CAYPGREGTQYF
CDR3 DNA: TGTGCCTACCCGGGTAGGGAGGGGACCCAGTACTTC
V gene: TRBV30
CDR3 length: 12
J gene: TRBJ2-5
D gene: TRBD2
clone size: NA

CDR3 protein: CASSVNGRPEAFF
CDR3 DNA: TGTGCCAGCAGTGTGAACGGTCGCCCGGAAGCTTTCTTT
V gene: TRBV6-1
CDR3 length: 13
J gene: TRBJ1-1
D gene: NA
clone size: NA

CDR3 protein: CASSPTHDGVRGGNEQFF
CDR3 DNA: TGTGCCAGCAGCCCTACACACGACGGCGTCAGGGGTGGCAATGAGCAGTTCTTC
V gene: TRBV7-2
CDR3 length: 18
J gene: TRBJ2-1
D gene: NA
clone size: NA

CDR3 protein: CASSPQGQGNEQFF
CDR3 DNA: TGTGCCAGCTCACCTCAAGGACAGGGGAATGAGCAGTTCTTC
V gene: TRBV18
CDR3 length: 14
J gene: TRBJ2-1
D gene: TRBD1
clone size: once

CDR3 protein: CASKATGISEKLFF
CDR3 DNA: TGCGCCAGCAAGGCCACAGGGATTAGTGAAAAACTGTTTTTT
V gene: TRBV5-1
CDR3 length: 14
J gene: TRBJ1-4
D gene: NA
clone size: NA